Listed below are T cell receptor beta chains from one sample, sequenced in a study of Ad26.COV2.S vaccination and SARS-CoV-2 variants. Repertoires were generated with immunoSEQ multiplex PCR, while TCRdb's copy carries only in-frame clones and drops some. The sample lists almost 400,000 clones; approximately 90% were seen once. The sequences come from peripheral blood, collected in a trial of Ad26.COV2.S vaccine versus placebo. The receptors were sampled from a person aged 18 to 65 who received the Ad26.COV2.S COVID-19 vaccine or a placebo. Each CDR3 is given with its conserved first and last residue. The D gene is left open where the match is weak. Rows may omit the clone size; those that give it use once, few, many or a size class.

CDR3aa	CDR3nt	v_gene	j_gene	abundance	d_gene
CASSIRASGNNEQFF	TGTGCCAGTAGTATTAGGGCTAGCGGGAACAATGAGCAGTTCTTC	TRBV19	TRBJ2-1	NA	TRBD2
CASSLVGSGANVLTF	TGTGCCAGCAGCTTAGTTGGCTCTGGGGCCAACGTCCTGACTTTC	TRBV7-2	TRBJ2-6	NA	NA
CASSQGGQGDGYTF	TGTGCCAGCAGCCAAGGTGGGCAGGGCGATGGCTACACCTTC	TRBV4-2	TRBJ1-2	NA	NA
CASKLNTEAFF	TGTGCCAGCAAATTGAACACTGAAGCTTTCTTT	TRBV6-5	TRBJ1-1	NA	NA
CASSLALARELFF	TGTGCCAGCAGCTTAGCATTGGCCCGGGAGCTGTTTTTT	TRBV11-2	TRBJ2-2	NA	NA
CASSVTGQGDQPQHF	TGTGCCAGCAGCGTTACGGGACAGGGGGATCAGCCCCAGCATTTT	TRBV7-2	TRBJ1-5	NA	TRBD1
CSVDWEDEQFF	TGCAGCGTGGACTGGGAGGATGAGCAGTTCTTC	TRBV29-1	TRBJ2-1	NA	NA
CASSFGDRYKNIQYF	TGTGCCAGCAGCTTCGGGGATAGGTACAAAAACATTCAGTACTTC	TRBV7-9	TRBJ2-4	NA	NA
CASSLYSGGGFRGYTF	TGTGCCAGCAGCTTATATTCCGGAGGGGGCTTCAGGGGCTACACCTTC	TRBV11-3	TRBJ1-2	NA	TRBD1
CASSQRVPQGETQYF	TGTGCCAGCAGCCAAAGGGTACCCCAGGGGGAGACCCAGTACTTC	TRBV3-1/TRBV3-2	TRBJ2-5	NA	NA
CAISESREEAFF	TGTGCCATCAGTGAGTCCCGGGAGGAGGCTTTCTTT	TRBV10-3	TRBJ1-1	NA	NA
CASSVTGLAGFSYNEQFF	TGTGCCAGCAGCGTCACGGGACTAGCGGGTTTCTCCTACAATGAGCAGTTCTTC	TRBV9	TRBJ2-1	NA	TRBD2
CASSTYLAGGGYEQYF	TGTGCCAGCAGCACATACCTAGCGGGAGGGGGCTACGAGCAGTACTTC	TRBV5-6	TRBJ2-7	NA	TRBD2
CASSLDRDGNEQFF	TGTGCCAGCAGTTTGGACAGGGATGGCAATGAGCAGTTCTTC	TRBV2	TRBJ2-1	NA	TRBD1
CASSSTGDSTDTQYF	TGTGCCAGCAGCTCTACAGGCGACAGCACAGATACGCAGTATTTT	TRBV6-5	TRBJ2-3	NA	NA
CASSQGEGRYNEQFF	TGTGCCAGCAGCCAAGGGGAGGGGCGGTACAATGAGCAGTTCTTC	TRBV4-2	TRBJ2-1	NA	TRBD2
CAWSWSLGSRDGGYTF	TGTGCCTGGAGTTGGAGTCTGGGCAGCCGGGACGGTGGCTACACCTTC	TRBV30	TRBJ1-2	NA	NA
CASAAGQGSYGYTF	TGTGCCAGCGCCGCAGGACAGGGGTCCTATGGCTACACCTTC	TRBV28	TRBJ1-2	NA	TRBD1
CASSKGLAGVAGELFF	TGTGCCAGCAGCAAGGGACTAGCGGGAGTCGCCGGGGAGCTGTTTTTT	TRBV7-9	TRBJ2-2	NA	TRBD2
CASSTRLAGLETQYF	TGTGCCAGCAGCACCCGGCTAGCGGGATTAGAGACCCAGTACTTC	TRBV11-2	TRBJ2-5	NA	TRBD2
CASSLYNEQFF	TGTGCCAGCAGCCTATACAATGAGCAGTTCTTC	TRBV6-2/TRBV6-3	TRBJ2-1	NA	NA
CAAIGPGGQTGELFF	TGTGCTGCAATTGGTCCGGGGGGCCAAACCGGGGAGCTGTTTTTT	TRBV21-1	TRBJ2-2	many	NA
CASSDSNREFTGELFF	TGTGCCAGCAGTGACTCAAACAGGGAATTCACCGGGGAGCTGTTTTTT	TRBV6-4	TRBJ2-2	NA	NA
CASSLGQKSYEQYF	TGTGCCAGCAGCTTAGGACAGAAATCCTACGAGCAGTACTTC	TRBV7-8	TRBJ2-7	few	NA
CASSVERSKQFF	TGTGCCAGCAGCGTAGAGCGGTCGAAGCAGTTCTTC	TRBV9	TRBJ2-1	NA	NA
CASSPGHRNEKLFF	TGTGCCAGCAGCCCGGGACACCGGAATGAAAAACTGTTTTTT	TRBV28	TRBJ1-4	NA	NA
CASSVGPGGFYNEQFF	TGTGCCAGCAGCGTAGGTCCCGGGGGATTCTACAATGAGCAGTTCTTC	TRBV9	TRBJ2-1	NA	NA
CASRSQTGERGGYTF	TGTGCCAGCAGGTCCCAGACAGGGGAGCGAGGTGGCTACACCTTC	TRBV5-4	TRBJ1-2	NA	TRBD1
CASSLGDPGGLFGNTIYF	TGTGCCAGCAGCTTAGGAGATCCAGGGGGCCTTTTTGGAAACACCATATATTTT	TRBV11-3	TRBJ1-3	NA	TRBD1
CASSNSLQVGLNTEAFF	TGTGCCAGCAGCAATTCTCTACAGGTTGGGTTGAACACTGAAGCTTTCTTT	TRBV21-1	TRBJ1-1	NA	NA
CAWSVIGTGESGELFF	TGTGCCTGGAGTGTAATAGGGACAGGGGAATCCGGGGAGCTGTTTTTT	TRBV30	TRBJ2-2	NA	TRBD1
CASSEATSTKQYF	TGCGCCAGCAGTGAAGCGACAAGCACAAAGCAGTACTTC	TRBV10-1	TRBJ2-7	NA	NA
CASSLEGGTYYEQYF	TGTGCCAGCAGCTTAGAGGGCGGGACCTACTACGAGCAGTACTTC	TRBV7-8	TRBJ2-7	NA	NA
CSVCRGGVEQYF	TGCAGCGTTTGCAGGGGGGGAGTGGAGCAGTACTTC	TRBV29-1	TRBJ2-7	many	NA
CASSPSPGYEQYF	TGTGCCAGCAGTCCATCCCCCGGCTACGAGCAGTACTTC	TRBV28	TRBJ2-7	NA	NA
CASSPTGQGKTQYF	TGTGCCAGCAGCCCCACGGGACAGGGAAAGACCCAGTACTTC	TRBV3-1/TRBV3-2	TRBJ2-5	NA	TRBD1
CASSFDGRRGTQYF	TGTGCCAGCAGTTTTGACGGGAGAAGGGGTACGCAGTATTTT	TRBV28	TRBJ2-3	NA	NA
CASSLTRSEEYEQYF	TGTGCCAGCAGCTTAACAAGGTCAGAAGAGTACGAGCAGTACTTC	TRBV11-2	TRBJ2-7	NA	NA
CASSQGLGREREQFF	TGTGCCAGCAGCCAAGGATTGGGCCGGGAACGTGAGCAGTTCTTC	TRBV14	TRBJ2-1	once	NA
CASSGRSGGNQPQHF	TGTGCCAGCAGTGGTCGATCCGGAGGCAATCAGCCCCAGCATTTT	TRBV2	TRBJ1-5	NA	NA
CASTPRGGGGYTF	TGTGCCAGCACTCCACGAGGAGGCGGTGGCTACACCTTC	TRBV12-3/TRBV12-4	TRBJ1-2	NA	NA
CASSAGALGTEAFF	TGTGCCAGTAGTGCGGGGGCTTTGGGCACTGAAGCTTTCTTT	TRBV19	TRBJ1-1	NA	NA
CASSFQAGAIYEQFF	TGTGCCAGCAGCTTCCAAGCGGGAGCTATCTATGAGCAGTTCTTC	TRBV7-2	TRBJ2-1	NA	TRBD2
CASSFGGTNEKLFF	TGTGCCAGCAGCTTCGGGGGAACTAATGAAAAACTGTTTTTT	TRBV7-2	TRBJ1-4	NA	NA
CATSDFHEQYF	TGTGCCACCAGTGATTTCCACGAGCAGTACTTC	TRBV24-1	TRBJ2-7	NA	NA
CASSYINYGYTF	TGTGCCAGCAGTTATATTAACTATGGCTACACCTTC	TRBV28	TRBJ1-2	NA	NA
CASPISGGTDTQYF	TGTGCCAGCCCCATTAGCGGTGGCACAGATACGCAGTATTTT	TRBV5-8	TRBJ2-3	NA	NA
CSTAVGNVNTEAFF	TGCAGCACTGCAGTAGGGAACGTCAACACTGAAGCTTTCTTT	TRBV29-1	TRBJ1-1	NA	NA
CASSLKYEQYF	TGTGCCAGCAGTTTGAAATACGAGCAGTACTTC	TRBV28	TRBJ2-7	once	NA
CASSFQGEQYF	TGTGCCAGCAGCTTTCAGGGCGAGCAGTACTTC	TRBV13	TRBJ2-7	NA	NA